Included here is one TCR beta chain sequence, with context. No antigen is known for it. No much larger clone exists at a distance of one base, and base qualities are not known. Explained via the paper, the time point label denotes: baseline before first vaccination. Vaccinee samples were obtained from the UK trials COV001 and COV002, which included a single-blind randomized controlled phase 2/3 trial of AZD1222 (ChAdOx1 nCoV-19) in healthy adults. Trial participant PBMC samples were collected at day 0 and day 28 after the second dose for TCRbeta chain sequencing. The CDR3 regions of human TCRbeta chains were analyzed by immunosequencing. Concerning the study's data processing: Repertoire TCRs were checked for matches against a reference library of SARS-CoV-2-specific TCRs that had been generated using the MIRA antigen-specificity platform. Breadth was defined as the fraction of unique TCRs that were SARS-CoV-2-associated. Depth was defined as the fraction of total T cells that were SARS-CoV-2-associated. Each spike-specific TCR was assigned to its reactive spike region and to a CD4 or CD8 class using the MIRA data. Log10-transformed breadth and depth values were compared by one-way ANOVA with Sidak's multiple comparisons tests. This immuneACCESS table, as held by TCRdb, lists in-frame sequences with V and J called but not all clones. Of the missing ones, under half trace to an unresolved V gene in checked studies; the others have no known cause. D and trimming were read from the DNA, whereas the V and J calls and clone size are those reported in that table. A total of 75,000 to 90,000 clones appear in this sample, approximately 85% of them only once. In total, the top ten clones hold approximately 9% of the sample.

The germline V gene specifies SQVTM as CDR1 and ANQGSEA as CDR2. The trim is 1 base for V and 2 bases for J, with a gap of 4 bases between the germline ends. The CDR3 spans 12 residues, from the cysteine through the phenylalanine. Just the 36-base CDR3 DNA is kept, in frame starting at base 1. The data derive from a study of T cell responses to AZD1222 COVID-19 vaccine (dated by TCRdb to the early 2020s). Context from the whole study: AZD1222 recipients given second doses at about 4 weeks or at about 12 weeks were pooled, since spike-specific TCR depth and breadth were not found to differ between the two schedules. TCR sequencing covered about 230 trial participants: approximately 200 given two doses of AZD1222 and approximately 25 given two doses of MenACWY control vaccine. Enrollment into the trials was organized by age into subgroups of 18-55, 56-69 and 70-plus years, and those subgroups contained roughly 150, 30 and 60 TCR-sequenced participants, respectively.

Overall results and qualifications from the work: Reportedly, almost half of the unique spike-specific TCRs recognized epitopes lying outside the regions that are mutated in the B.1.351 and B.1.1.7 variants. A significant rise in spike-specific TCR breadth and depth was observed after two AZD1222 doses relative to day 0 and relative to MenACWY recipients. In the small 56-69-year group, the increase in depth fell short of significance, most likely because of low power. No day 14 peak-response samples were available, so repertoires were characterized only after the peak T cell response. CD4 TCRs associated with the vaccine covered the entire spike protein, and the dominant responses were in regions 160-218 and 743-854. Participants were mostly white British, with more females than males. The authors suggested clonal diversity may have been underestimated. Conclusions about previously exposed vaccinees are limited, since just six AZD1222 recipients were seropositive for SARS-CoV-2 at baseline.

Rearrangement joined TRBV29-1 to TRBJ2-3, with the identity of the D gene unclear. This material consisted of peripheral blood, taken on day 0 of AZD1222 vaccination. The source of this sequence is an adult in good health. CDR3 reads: CSVEVNTDTQYF. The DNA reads TGCAGCGTTGAAGTGAACACAGATACGCAGTATTTT.